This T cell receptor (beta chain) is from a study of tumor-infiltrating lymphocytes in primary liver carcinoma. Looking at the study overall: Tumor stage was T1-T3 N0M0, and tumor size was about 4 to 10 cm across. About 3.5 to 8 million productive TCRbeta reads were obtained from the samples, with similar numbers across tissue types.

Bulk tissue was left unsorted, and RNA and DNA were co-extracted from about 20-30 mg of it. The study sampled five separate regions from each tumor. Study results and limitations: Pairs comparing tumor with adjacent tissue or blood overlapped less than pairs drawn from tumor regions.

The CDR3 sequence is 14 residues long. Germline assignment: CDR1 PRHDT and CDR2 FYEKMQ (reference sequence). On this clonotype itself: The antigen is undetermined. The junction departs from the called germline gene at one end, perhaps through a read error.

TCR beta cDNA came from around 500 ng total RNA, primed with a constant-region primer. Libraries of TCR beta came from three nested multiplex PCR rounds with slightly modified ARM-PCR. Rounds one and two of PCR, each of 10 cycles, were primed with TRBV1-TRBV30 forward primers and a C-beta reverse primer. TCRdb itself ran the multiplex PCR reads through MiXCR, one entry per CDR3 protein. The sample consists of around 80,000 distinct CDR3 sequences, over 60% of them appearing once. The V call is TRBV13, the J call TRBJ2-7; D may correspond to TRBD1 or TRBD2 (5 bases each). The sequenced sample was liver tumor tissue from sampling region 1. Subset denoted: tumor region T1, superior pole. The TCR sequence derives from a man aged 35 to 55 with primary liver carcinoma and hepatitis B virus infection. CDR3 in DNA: TGTGCCGGCAGCACTTCCGGGACGGTCCACGAGCAGTACTTC. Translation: CAGSTSGTVHEQYF.